Reported below is one TCR beta chain. Its antigen is not identified. The data originate from a study of OX40 agonist ivuxolimab in advanced cancers. Whole-study context: Aged roughly 23 to 80 with a mean of approximately 60 years, they were around 83% male. Anti-PD-1, anti-PD-L1 or anti-CTLA-4 therapy given earlier was allowed, and 35% to 50% had some.

Only in-frame clones appear in the TCRdb table, and some are missing; sequencing was by immunoSEQ multiplex PCR. The sample includes approximately 38,000 clones, roughly 85% of them seen just once. There are 15 residues in the CDR3. CDR1 is MDHEN, CDR2 SYDVKM, per germline. V was clipped by 5 bases and J by 2 bases; unmatched bases: 6. The study, taken as a whole, reports: Expanded clones belonging to CD8+ T cells outnumbered, on average, those of CD4+.

Material: CD4+ or CD8+ T cells sorted from blood, obtained in a trial of the OX40 agonist ivuxolimab. This clonotype was obtained from an adult with an advanced solid tumor such as melanoma, head and neck, liver or kidney cancer. The chain recombines TRBV28 with TRBJ1-5; TRBD1 aligns across 7 bases. CDR3 sequence (DNA): TGTGCCAGCAGTACGCAAACAGGGGGCAATCAGCCCCAGCATTTT. As protein: CASSTQTGGNQPQHF. Based on the CDR3 plus reference TRBV28 and TRBJ1-5, the full variable domain is DVKVTQSSRYLVKRTGEKVFLECVQDMDHENMFWYRQDPGLGLRLIYFSYDVKMKEKGDIPEGYSVSREKKERFSLILESASTNQTSMYLCASSTQTGGNQPQHFGDGTRLSIL.